This is a list of T cell receptor beta chains from one sample in a study of shared clonotypes between healthy human individuals. The repertoire was sequenced with immunoSEQ multiplex PCR; TCRdb's copy has only in-frame clones and lacks some. The sample shows about 79,000 clones, around 57% of them seen only once. The specimen was memory CD8+ T cells sorted from blood. The receptors stem from a man younger than 45 in good health. The CDR3 runs from the conserved cysteine through the conserved F or W. D genes are given only for firm matches. For some rows the clone size is stated as once, few or many, or as a class when expanded; others skip it.

clone_size	v_call	j_call	d_call	cdr3_nt	cdr3_aa
-	TRBV29-1	TRBJ1-1	-	TGCAGCGTTGGTCCCGGCTGGGGGATGAACACTGAAGCTTTCTTT	CSVGPGWGMNTEAFF
many	TRBV11-2	TRBJ2-7	TRBD2	TGTGCCAGCAGCGGAACCGGGACTAGTTTCATCTACGAGCAGTACTTC	CASSGTGTSFIYEQYF
-	TRBV5-1	TRBJ2-1	TRBD2	TGCGCCAGCAGGTCCGGGACTAGCGGGCTGAATGAGCAGTTCTTC	CASRSGTSGLNEQFF
-	TRBV6-6	TRBJ2-7	-	TGTGCCAGCAGTTTAGGTCCGGCGGCTCACGAGCAGTACTTC	CASSLGPAAHEQYF
-	TRBV25-1	TRBJ2-3	-	TGTGCCAGCAGTGAATCTGACCTTAGCAATCAGCCCCAGTATTTT	CASSESDLSNQPQYF
many	TRBV4-3	TRBJ2-6	-	TGCGCCAGCAGCACCGGGCCCGACTCTGGGGCCAACGTCCTGACTTTC	CASSTGPDSGANVLTF
-	TRBV2	TRBJ2-7	-	TGTGCCAGCAGGACCGGACAGGGGGACGGGACTAGCGACTTTTTC	CASRTGQGDGTSDFF
-	TRBV5-8	TRBJ2-4	-	TGTGCCAGCAGCCTTTCGAACGAAAACATTCAGTACTTC	CASSLSNENIQYF
-	TRBV10-1	TRBJ2-7	-	TGCGCCAGCAGTGCCCAAGGTCACCCCTACGAGCAGTACTTC	CASSAQGHPYEQYF
-	TRBV29-1	TRBJ2-7	TRBD1	TGCAGCAAGGGGATGGGGACAGTGCTAATCGAGCAGTACTTC	CSKGMGTVLIEQYF
few	TRBV4-3	TRBJ1-1	-	TGCGCCAGCAGCCAAGAAAAATACGCTGTCACTGAAGCTTTCTTT	CASSQEKYAVTEAFF